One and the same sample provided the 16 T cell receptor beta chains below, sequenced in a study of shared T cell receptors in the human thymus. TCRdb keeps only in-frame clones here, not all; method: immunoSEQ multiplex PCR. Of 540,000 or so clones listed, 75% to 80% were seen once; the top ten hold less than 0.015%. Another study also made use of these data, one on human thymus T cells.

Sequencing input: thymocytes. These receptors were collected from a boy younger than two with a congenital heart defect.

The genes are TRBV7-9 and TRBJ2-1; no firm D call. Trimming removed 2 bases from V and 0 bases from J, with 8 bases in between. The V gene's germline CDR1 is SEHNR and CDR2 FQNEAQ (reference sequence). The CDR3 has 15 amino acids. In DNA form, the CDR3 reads TGTGCCAGCAGCTTAATCCCCAACTCCTACAATGAGCAGTTCTTC. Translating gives CASSLIPNSYNEQFF.

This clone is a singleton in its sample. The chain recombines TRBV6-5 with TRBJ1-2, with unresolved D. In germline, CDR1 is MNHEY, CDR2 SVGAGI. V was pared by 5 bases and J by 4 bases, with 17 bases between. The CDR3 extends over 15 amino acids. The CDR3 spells CASSPRPTPVYGYTF. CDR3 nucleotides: TGTGCCAGCAGTCCGCGGCCCACCCCGGTCTATGGCTACACCTTC.

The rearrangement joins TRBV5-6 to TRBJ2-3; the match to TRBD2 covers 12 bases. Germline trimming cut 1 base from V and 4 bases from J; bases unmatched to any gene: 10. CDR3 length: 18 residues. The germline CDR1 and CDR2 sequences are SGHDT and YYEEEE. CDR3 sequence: CASSLYRGLAGGADTQYF. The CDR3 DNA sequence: TGTGCCAGCAGCTTGTACAGGGGTCTAGCGGGAGGGGCAGATACGCAGTATTTT.

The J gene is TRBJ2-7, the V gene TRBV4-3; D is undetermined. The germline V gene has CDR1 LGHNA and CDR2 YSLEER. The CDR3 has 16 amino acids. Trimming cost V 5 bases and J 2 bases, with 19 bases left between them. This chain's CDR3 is CASSGRTPPPTYEQYF. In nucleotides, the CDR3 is TGCGCCAGCAGCGGGCGTACTCCCCCACCCACCTACGAGCAGTACTTC.

The CDR3 protein is CASREDRGLNQPQHF. Written as DNA, the CDR3 is TGTGCCAGCAGAGAAGACAGGGGCCTAAATCAGCCCCAGCATTTT. The chain joins TRBV28 to TRBJ1-5, with TRBD1 identical over 8 bases. The CDR3 is 15 amino acids. CDR1 MDHEN and CDR2 SYDVKM come from the germline V gene. Trimming cost V 6 bases and J 4 bases; bases outside gene matches: 8.

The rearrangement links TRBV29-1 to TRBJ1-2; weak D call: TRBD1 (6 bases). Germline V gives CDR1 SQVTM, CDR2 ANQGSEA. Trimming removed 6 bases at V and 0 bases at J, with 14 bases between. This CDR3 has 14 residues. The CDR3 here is CSVSGVSSNYGYTF. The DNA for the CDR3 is TGCAGCGTCTCAGGGGTTTCTTCTAACTATGGCTACACCTTC.

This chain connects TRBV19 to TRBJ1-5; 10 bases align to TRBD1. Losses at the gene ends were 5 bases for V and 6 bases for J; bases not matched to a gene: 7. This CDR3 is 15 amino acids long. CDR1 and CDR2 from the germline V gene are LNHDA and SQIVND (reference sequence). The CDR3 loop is CASSLPGTGVQPQHF. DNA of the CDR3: TGTGCCAGTAGTCTCCCCGGGACAGGGGTTCAGCCCCAGCATTTT. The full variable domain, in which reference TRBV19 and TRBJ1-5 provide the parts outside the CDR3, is DGGITQSPKYLFRKEGQNVTLSCEQNLNHDAMYWYRQDPGQGLRLIYYSQIVNDFQKGDIAEGYSVSREKKESFPLTVTSAQKNPTAFYLCASSLPGTGVQPQHFGDGTRLSIL.

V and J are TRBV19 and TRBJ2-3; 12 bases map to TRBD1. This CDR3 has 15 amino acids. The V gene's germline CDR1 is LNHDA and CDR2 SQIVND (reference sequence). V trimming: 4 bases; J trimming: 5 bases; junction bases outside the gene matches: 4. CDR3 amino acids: CASSKGQGALDTQYF. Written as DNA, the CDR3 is TGTGCCAGTAGTAAGGGACAGGGGGCTTTAGATACGCAGTATTTT.

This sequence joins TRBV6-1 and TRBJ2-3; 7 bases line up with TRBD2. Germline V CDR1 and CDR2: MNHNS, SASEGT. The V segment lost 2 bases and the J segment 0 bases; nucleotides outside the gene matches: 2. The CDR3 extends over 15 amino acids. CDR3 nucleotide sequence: TGTGCCAGCAGTGAACTAGCGGATAGCACAGATACGCAGTATTTT. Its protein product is CASSELADSTDTQYF.

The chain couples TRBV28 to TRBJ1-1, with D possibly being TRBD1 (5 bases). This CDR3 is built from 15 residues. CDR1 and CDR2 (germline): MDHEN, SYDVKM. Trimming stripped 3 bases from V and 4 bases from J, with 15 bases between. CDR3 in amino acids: CASSFITRVSTEAFF. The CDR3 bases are TGTGCCAGCAGTTTCATCACCAGGGTTAGCACTGAAGCTTTCTTT.

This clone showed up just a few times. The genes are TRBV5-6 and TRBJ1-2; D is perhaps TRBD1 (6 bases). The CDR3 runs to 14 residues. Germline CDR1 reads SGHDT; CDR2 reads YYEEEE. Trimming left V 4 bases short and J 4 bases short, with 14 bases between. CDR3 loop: CASSGGARAYGYTF. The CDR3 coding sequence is TGTGCCAGCAGCGGGGGGGCCAGAGCCTATGGCTACACCTTC.

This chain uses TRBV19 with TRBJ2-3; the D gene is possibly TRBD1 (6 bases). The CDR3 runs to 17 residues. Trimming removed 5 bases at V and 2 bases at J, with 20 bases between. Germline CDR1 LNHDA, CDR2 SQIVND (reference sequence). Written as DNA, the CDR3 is TGTGCCAGTAGTCTCCCGCGGGCAGGGGCCTCCACAGATACGCAGTATTTT. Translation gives CASSLPRAGASTDTQYF.

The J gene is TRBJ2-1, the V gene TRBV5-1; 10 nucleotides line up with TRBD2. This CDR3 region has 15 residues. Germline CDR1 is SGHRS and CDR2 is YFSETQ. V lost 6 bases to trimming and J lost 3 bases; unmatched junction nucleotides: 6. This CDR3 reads CASMPGLAHYNEQFF. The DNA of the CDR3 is TGCGCCAGCATGCCGGGACTAGCGCACTACAATGAGCAGTTCTTC.

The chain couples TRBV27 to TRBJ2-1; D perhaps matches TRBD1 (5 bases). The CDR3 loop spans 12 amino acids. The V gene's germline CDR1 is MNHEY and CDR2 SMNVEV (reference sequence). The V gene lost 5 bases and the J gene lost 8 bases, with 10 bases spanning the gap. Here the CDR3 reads CASSPFRDEQFF. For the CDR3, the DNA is TGTGCCAGCAGTCCTTTCAGGGATGAGCAGTTCTTC.

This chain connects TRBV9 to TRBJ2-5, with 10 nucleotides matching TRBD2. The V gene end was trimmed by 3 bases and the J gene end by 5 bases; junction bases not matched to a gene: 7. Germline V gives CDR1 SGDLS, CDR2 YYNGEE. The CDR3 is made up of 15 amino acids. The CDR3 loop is CASSGTSGPLETQYF. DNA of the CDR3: TGTGCCAGCAGCGGGACTAGCGGCCCCCTCGAGACCCAGTACTTC.

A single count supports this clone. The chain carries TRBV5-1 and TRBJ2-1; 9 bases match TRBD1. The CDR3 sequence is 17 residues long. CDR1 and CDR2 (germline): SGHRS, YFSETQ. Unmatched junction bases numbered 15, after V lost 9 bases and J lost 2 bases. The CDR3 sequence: CATTGGSTGEAYNEQFF. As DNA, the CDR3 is TGCGCCACCACAGGGGGCTCTACGGGGGAGGCCTACAATGAGCAGTTCTTC.